These 12 T cell receptor beta chains share one sample of origin, sequenced in a study of shared clonotypes between healthy human individuals. TCRdb's copy holds only in-frame clones and misses some; the assay was immunoSEQ multiplex PCR. The sample shows roughly 100,000 clones, less than 75% of them seen only once. Source material: memory CD8+ T cells sorted from blood. Subset denoted: CD45RO+ cells pooled with CCR7-negative TemRA cells. These receptors all stem from a woman aged 30 to 39 in good health.

This rearrangement joins TRBV5-1 to TRBJ1-1; D remains unclear. V was trimmed by 7 bases and J by 4 bases, leaving 17 bases between them. The CDR3 contains 14 residues. Germline lookup yields CDR1 SGHRS and CDR2 YFSETQ. Here the CDR3 reads CASREYGVGTEAFF. For the CDR3, the DNA is TGCGCCAGCCGGGAGTACGGGGTTGGCACTGAAGCTTTCTTT. The complete variable domain, with remaining parts taken from reference TRBV5-1 and TRBJ1-1, reads KAGVTQTPRYLIKTRGQQVTLSCSPISGHRSVSWYQQTPGQGLQFLFEYFSETQRNKGNFPGRFSGRQFSNSRSEMNVSTLELGDSALYLCASREYGVGTEAFFGQGTRLTVV.

V gene TRBV7-9 combines with J gene TRBJ1-4; 10 nucleotides agree with TRBD1. Germline values: CDR1 SEHNR, CDR2 FQNEAQ (reference sequence). The CDR3 is 17 amino acids. After removal of 3 bases from V and 3 bases from J, the junction contained 7 bases not matched to a gene. The CDR3: CASSLATGGFSNEKLFF. For the CDR3, the DNA is TGTGCCAGCAGCTTGGCGACAGGGGGCTTCTCTAATGAAAAACTGTTTTTT.

Written as DNA, the CDR3 is TGCGCCAGCAGCCAAGAACCCGCCCAATGGCCCTCCGGCTACACCTTC. Its protein is CASSQEPAQWPSGYTF. V gene TRBV4-1 combines with J gene TRBJ1-2; D is unresolved. The CDR3 spans 16 residues. V was shortened by 0 bases and J by 8 bases, with 19 bases between the two germline ends. The germline CDR1 and CDR2 sequences are MGHRA and YSYEKL.

In nucleotides, the CDR3 is TGTGCCAGCAGCGTAGCCGGGGGCGACGACGAGCAGTACTTC. It is translated as CASSVAGGDDEQYF. The chain links TRBV9 to TRBJ2-7; D may correspond to TRBD1 or TRBD2 (6 bases each). Trimming took off 0 bases at V and 5 bases at J, with 12 bases between the two ends. The germline gives CDR1 SGDLS, CDR2 YYNGEE. The CDR3 totals 14 residues.

The chain joins TRBV4-2 to TRBJ2-3; D possibly matches TRBD1 or TRBD2 (6 bases each). CDR3 size: 16 residues. The germline gives CDR1 LGHNA, CDR2 YNFKEQ. The ends were cut back, 0 bases at V and 3 bases at J, with 13 bases in the middle. CDR3 sequence reads: CASSQEGGSGTDTQYF. CDR3 coding DNA: TGTGCCAGCAGCCAAGAAGGGGGTAGCGGAACAGATACGCAGTATTTT.

The rearrangement uses TRBV4-1 and TRBJ2-1, with D perhaps matching TRBD2 (5 bases). Germline CDR1 and CDR2: MGHRA and YSYEKL. The CDR3 loop spans 15 amino acids. V was trimmed by 0 bases and J by 4 bases, leaving 10 bases between them. The CDR3: CASSQEGGVYNEQFF. CDR3 sequence (DNA): TGCGCCAGCAGCCAAGAAGGAGGCGTGTACAATGAGCAGTTCTTC.

V is TRBV9 and J is TRBJ2-7; D unclear. The CDR3 contains 15 residues. V gave up 4 bases and J gave up 0 bases, with 14 bases separating them. CDR1 is SGDLS and CDR2 is YYNGEE in the germline V gene. The CDR3 here is CASSPKQARSYEQYF. The CDR3 region has the DNA TGTGCCAGCAGCCCAAAGCAGGCCCGCTCCTACGAGCAGTACTTC.

The sample holds many counts of this clone. The V and J genes are TRBV19 and TRBJ1-1, with D uncertain. CDR1 is LNHDA and CDR2 is SQIVND in the germline V gene (reference sequence). The length of the CDR3 is 14 residues. Trimming removed 6 bases from V and 1 base from J, with 12 bases in between. The CDR3 loop is CASSNGRTNTEAFF. The CDR3 DNA sequence: TGTGCCAGTAGCAACGGACGGACGAACACTGAAGCTTTCTTT.

V and J are TRBV30 and TRBJ2-7; no clear D gene. The V and J ends lost 4 bases and 2 bases respectively, with 15 bases between them. The CDR3 loop spans 14 amino acids. The germline V gene has CDR1 GTSNPN and CDR2 SVGIG (reference sequence). The CDR3 sequence is CAWTPSGWAYEQYF. The DNA of the CDR3 is TGTGCCTGGACCCCTTCCGGGTGGGCCTACGAGCAGTACTTC.

The J gene is TRBJ1-2, the V gene TRBV6-6, with D maybe TRBD1 (6 bases). The CDR3 extends over 13 amino acids. CDR1 MNHNY and CDR2 SVGAGI come from the germline V gene (reference sequence). Deletions cut 5 bases from V and 8 bases from J, with 15 bases between. CDR3 sequence reads: CASSRQGSMGYTF. The CDR3 region has the DNA TGTGCCAGCAGTCGCCAGGGGAGCATGGGCTACACCTTC.

The J gene is TRBJ1-1, the V gene TRBV27; D perhaps matches TRBD1 (5 bases). The germline V and J ends were trimmed by 8 bases and 1 base, with 8 bases remaining between them. Per germline, CDR1 MNHEY and CDR2 SMNVEV (reference sequence). CDR3 length: 12 residues. The CDR3 region is CASGTGNTEAFF. CDR3 nucleotides: TGTGCCAGCGGCACAGGGAACACTGAAGCTTTCTTT.

The chain is built from TRBV25-1 and TRBJ2-2, with D possibly being TRBD1 (6 bases). Germline assignment: CDR1 MGHDK and CDR2 SYGVNS. There are 17 residues in the CDR3. The germline V and J ends were trimmed by 3 bases and 0 bases, with 14 bases remaining between them. This CDR3 reads CASSEPPGTPNTGELFF. The CDR3, as DNA: TGTGCCAGCAGTGAGCCGCCTGGGACACCGAACACCGGGGAGCTGTTTTTT. The whole variable domain, remainder taken from reference TRBV25-1 and TRBJ2-2, is EADIYQTPRYLVIGTGKKITLECSQTMGHDKMYWYQQDPGMELHLIHYSYGVNSTEKGDLSSESTVSRIRTEHFPLTLESARPSHTSQYLCASSEPPGTPNTGELFFGEGSRLTVL.